This entry lists 3 T cell receptor beta chains sequenced from one sample in a study of blood T cell repertoires in COVID-19. Data came from immunoSEQ multiplex PCR; TCRdb stores just in-frame clones and leaves some out. Altogether 200,000 to 300,000 clones are present, 88% being singletons, with the ten largest covering roughly 6.3%. What was sequenced was peripheral blood. The source is a woman in her twenties or thirties with COVID-19, enrolled during active disease.

This clone came up once. The CDR3 DNA reads TGTGCCAGCAGCCCCATTCGAGCCGGCAGGGTCAGCTCTGGAAACACCATATATTTT. The encoded protein is CASSPIRAGRVSSGNTIYF. V and J are TRBV7-9 and TRBJ1-3, with D perhaps TRBD1 (5 bases). V was clipped by 5 bases and J by 0 bases, with 23 bases between them. The CDR3 sequence is 19 residues long. Germline V lookup: CDR1 SEHNR, CDR2 FQNEAQ (reference sequence). The full variable domain, its missing parts supplied by reference TRBV7-9 and TRBJ1-3, is DTGVSQNPRHKITKRGQNVTFRCDPISEHNRLYWYRQTLGQGPEFLTYFQNEAQLEKSRLLSDRFSAERPKGSFSTLEIQRTEQGDSAMYLCASSPIRAGRVSSGNTIYFGEGSWLTVV.

This CDR3 is CASSLRVPGELFF. CDR3 DNA sequence: TGTGCCAGCAGCTTGCGGGTCCCCGGGGAGCTGTTTTTT. The gene calls are TRBV5-6 and TRBJ2-2; D uncertain. Germline lookup yields CDR1 SGHDT and CDR2 YYEEEE. Trimming removed 1 base from V and 6 bases from J, with 7 bases in between. The CDR3 loop spans 13 amino acids.

The CDR3 is CASSSGQVNSPLHF. The CDR3 DNA reads TGCGCCAGCAGCTCGGGACAAGTGAATTCACCCCTCCACTTT. The chain employs TRBV5-1 and TRBJ1-6, with a weak D call TRBD1 (6 bases). Looked up from germline, CDR1 is SGHRS and CDR2 is YFSETQ. This CDR3 is 14 amino acids long. V dropped 3 bases and J dropped 7 bases, with 11 bases sitting between them. Supplemented by reference TRBV5-1 and TRBJ1-6, the full variable domain reads KAGVTQTPRYLIKTRGQQVTLSCSPISGHRSVSWYQQTPGQGLQFLFEYFSETQRNKGNFPGRFSGRQFSNSRSEMNVSTLELGDSALYLCASSSGQVNSPLHFGNGTRLTVT.